The next 28 T cell receptor beta chains were all read from a single sample in a study of chemoradiotherapy in HPV16-positive cancers. Using immunoSEQ multiplex PCR, the repertoire was profiled, and TCRdb retains in-frame clones only, with some absent. The table records approximately 34,000 clones, roughly nine tenths of them present only once. The sample consisted of blood, taken from a patient who underwent chemoradiotherapy. These receptors all stem from a human donor with HPV-associated anogenital cancer.

The J gene is TRBJ1-5, the V gene TRBV29-1; 10 bases fit TRBD1. V was pared by 5 bases and J by 4 bases, with 5 bases of the junction left unmatched. Germline CDR1 and CDR2: SQVTM and ANQGSEA. The CDR3 has 14 residues. In DNA form, the CDR3 reads TGCAGCGTTTGGGACAGGGGACATAATCAGCCCCAGCATTTT. Its translation: CSVWDRGHNQPQHF.

The chain combines TRBV27 with TRBJ2-2; 13 bases agree with TRBD2. The CDR3 is 15 amino acids. V shed 7 bases and J 8 bases; nucleotides not matched to a gene: 7. Germline loops: CDR1 MNHEY, CDR2 SMNVEV (reference sequence). CDR3 protein: CASTPGLAGTGELFF. Written as DNA, the CDR3 is TGTGCCAGCACCCCGGGACTAGCGGGGACAGGGGAGCTGTTTTTT.

The chain recombines TRBV5-1 with TRBJ2-3; TRBD1 is a possible D gene (6 bases). Between the trimmed V and J ends, which lost 4 bases and 6 bases, there was a span of 12 bases. Germline assignment: CDR1 SGHRS and CDR2 YFSETQ. The length of the CDR3 is 13 residues. The DNA for the CDR3 is TGCGCCAGCAGCCTTGGACAGTATGATACGCAGTATTTT. This sequence encodes CASSLGQYDTQYF.

This chain connects TRBV7-9 to TRBJ1-2; possibly TRBD1 for D (6 bases). Trimming removed 2 bases at V and 8 bases at J, with 9 bases between. The CDR3 loop spans 12 amino acids. The germline CDR1 and CDR2 sequences are SEHNR and FQNEAQ (reference sequence). This CDR3 is CASSLNREGYTF. In nucleotides, the CDR3 is TGTGCCAGCAGCTTAAACAGGGAGGGCTACACCTTC.

This chain connects TRBV19 to TRBJ1-1; D gene unclear. Looked up from germline, CDR1 is LNHDA and CDR2 is SQIVND (reference sequence). CDR3 length: 14 residues. With 1 base removed from V and 2 bases from J, the gap between germline ends came to 8 bases. The CDR3 reads CASSIVGDNTEAFF. CDR3 in DNA: TGTGCCAGTAGTATAGTGGGAGATAACACTGAAGCTTTCTTT.

The chain links TRBV4-2 to TRBJ2-7; D is possibly TRBD1 or TRBD2 (5 bases each). The CDR3 is made up of 15 amino acids. In germline, CDR1 is LGHNA, CDR2 YNFKEQ. V lost 3 bases to trimming and J lost 2 bases, with 14 bases between them. The CDR3 spells CASSQAGTETYEQYF. The CDR3 DNA sequence: TGTGCCAGCAGCCAGGCCGGGACCGAGACCTACGAGCAGTACTTC.

In this sample, this clone turned up a few times. This chain uses TRBV4-1 with TRBJ2-1, with TRBD2 matching over 11 bases. The germline V gene encodes CDR1 MGHRA and CDR2 YSYEKL. This CDR3 region has 15 residues. Trimming removed 6 bases from V and 6 bases from J; junction bases left unmatched: 7. The CDR3 protein is CASSPTSGGSNEQFF. The CDR3, as DNA: TGCGCCAGCAGTCCCACTAGCGGGGGATCCAATGAGCAGTTCTTC.

The gene calls are TRBV13 and TRBJ1-1; D unclear. Trimming took 4 bases from V and 9 from J, leaving 12 bases between them. Germline V gives CDR1 PRHDT, CDR2 FYEKMQ (reference sequence). The CDR3 length is 12 residues. CDR3 protein: CASSSSDEKAFF. The DNA for the CDR3 is TGTGCCAGCAGCTCTTCGGACGAAAAAGCTTTCTTT.

The CDR3 DNA follows: TGTGCCAGCAGTCTACAGGGCGGCCAAGAGACCCAGTACTTC. Its protein product is CASSLQGGQETQYF. The rearrangement joins TRBV2 to TRBJ2-5; D may be TRBD1 (6 bases). Germline-derived CDR1 and CDR2 are SNHLY and FYNNEI. V lost 5 bases and J 1 base, leaving 11 bases between the germline ends. The length of the CDR3 is 14 residues.

This chain connects TRBV4-2 to TRBJ2-5, with TRBD2 matching 8 bases. Germline CDR1 reads LGHNA; CDR2 reads YNFKEQ. Trimming at V came to 4 bases and at J to 4 bases, leaving 8 bases not matched to a gene. The CDR3 has 15 amino acids. CDR3 residues: CASSLFRGGGETQYF. CDR3 bases: TGTGCCAGCAGCCTCTTCCGGGGGGGCGGAGAGACCCAGTACTTC.

In its sample, this clone was seen a few times. The chain joins TRBV15 to TRBJ1-5, with 8 bases fitting TRBD1. Per germline, CDR1 LNHNV and CDR2 YYDKDF (reference sequence). This CDR3 is 16 amino acids long. Trimming removed 3 bases from V and 0 bases from J; junction bases left unmatched: 4. The CDR3 is CATSRSGGSSNQPQHF. In DNA form, the CDR3 reads TGTGCCACCAGCAGGTCAGGGGGCTCTAGCAATCAGCCCCAGCATTTT.

This chain joins TRBV29-1 and TRBJ1-3; D not resolved. In germline, CDR1 is SQVTM, CDR2 ANQGSEA. The V end lost 8 bases, the J end lost 4 bases, and 9 bases lay between the germline ends. The CDR3 contains 11 residues. The CDR3 spells CSTGEGNTIYF. The CDR3 nucleotides read TGCAGCACCGGGGAGGGAAACACCATATATTTT.

This chain links TRBV7-6 with TRBJ2-3; weak D call: TRBD1 (6 bases). V was shortened by 5 bases and J by 4 bases, with 13 bases between the two germline ends. CDR3 length: 14 amino acids. The germline V gene encodes CDR1 SGHVS and CDR2 FNYEAQ. CDR3 sequence: CASSQGHLPDTQYF. The CDR3 region has the DNA TGTGCCAGCAGCCAGGGACATCTTCCAGATACGCAGTATTTT.

The rearrangement uses TRBV19 and TRBJ2-3; 13 bases fit TRBD2. From germline, CDR1 is LNHDA and CDR2 SQIVND (reference sequence). The J segment lost 0 bases and the V segment lost 7 bases, leaving 10 bases of the junction unmatched. This CDR3 has 18 residues. In nucleotides, the CDR3 is TGTGCCAGTACCCTTAGGGGACTAGCGGGGATTAGCACAGATACGCAGTATTTT. It encodes CASTLRGLAGISTDTQYF. The variable domain in full, with the rest retrieved from reference TRBV19 and TRBJ2-3, is DGGITQSPKYLFRKEGQNVTLSCEQNLNHDAMYWYRQDPGQGLRLIYYSQIVNDFQKGDIAEGYSVSREKKESFPLTVTSAQKNPTAFYLCASTLRGLAGISTDTQYFGPGTRLTVL.

This clone appeared a single time. The J gene is TRBJ2-3, the V gene TRBV6-5, with 7 bases aligning to TRBD1. This CDR3 has 16 residues. Unmatched junction bases numbered 7, after V lost 3 bases and J lost 1 base. Germline values: CDR1 MNHEY, CDR2 SVGAGI. CDR3 DNA sequence: TGTGCCAGCAGTTATTCCCCCGGACAGGGCACAGATACGCAGTATTTT. This encodes CASSYSPGQGTDTQYF.

This sequence joins TRBV2 and TRBJ1-5, with D maybe TRBD1 (6 bases). With 7 bases removed from V and 0 bases from J, the gap between germline ends came to 13 bases. There are 15 residues in the CDR3. Germline loops: CDR1 SNHLY, CDR2 FYNNEI. The DNA of the CDR3 is TGTGCCAGCAAGGGGGGGGCGACTAGCAATCAGCCCCAGCATTTT. This sequence encodes CASKGGATSNQPQHF.

The chain links TRBV30 to TRBJ1-2; D is possibly TRBD1 (5 bases). CDR1 GTSNPN and CDR2 SVGIG come from the germline V gene (reference sequence). V lost 5 bases, J lost 4 bases, and 11 bases lay in between. This CDR3 comprises 12 residues. The DNA for the CDR3 is TGTGCCTGGGCTATGCAGGGCTATGGCTACACCTTC. Amino acid sequence: CAWAMQGYGYTF. The complete variable domain, with remaining parts taken from reference TRBV30 and TRBJ1-2, reads SQTIHQWPATLVQPVGSPLSLECTVEGTSNPNLYWYRQAAGRGLQLLFYSVGIGQISSEVPQNLSASRPQDRQFILSSKKLLLSDSGFYLCAWAMQGYGYTFGSGTRLTVV.

The rearrangement uses TRBV6-1 and TRBJ2-4; D possibly corresponds to TRBD2 (5 bases). Trimming pared 8 bases from V and 6 bases from J, leaving 14 bases between. CDR3 length equals 13 residues. CDR1 is MNHNS and CDR2 is SASEGT in the germline V gene. CDR3 in DNA: TGTGCCAGCGGCGGGTCAGCGAGAAACATTCAGTACTTC. Amino acid sequence: CASGGSARNIQYF.

This sequence joins TRBV7-8 and TRBJ1-2; D possibly corresponds to TRBD1 (5 bases). CDR1 is SGHVS, CDR2 FQNEAQ, per germline. The CDR3 loop spans 12 amino acids. V lost 5 bases, J lost 7 bases, and 11 bases lay in between. The CDR3 bases are TGTGCCAGCAGCCAGGGCAAGGGTGGCTACACCTTC. Translating gives CASSQGKGGYTF. The complete variable domain, with remaining parts taken from reference TRBV7-8 and TRBJ1-2, reads GAGVSQSPRYKVAKRGQDVALRCDPISGHVSLFWYQQALGQGPEFLTYFQNEAQLDKSGLPSDRFFAERPEGSVSTLKIQRTQQEDSAVYLCASSQGKGGYTFGSGTRLTVV.

V gene TRBV5-6 combines with J gene TRBJ2-7; 9 bases map to TRBD1. This CDR3 region has 16 residues. CDR1 and CDR2 (germline): SGHDT, YYEEEE. The V gene end was trimmed by 2 bases and the J gene end by 2 bases; junction bases not matched to a gene: 8. The CDR3 sequence is CASSFQDRGVTYEQYF. The CDR3 nucleotides read TGTGCCAGCAGCTTCCAGGACAGGGGCGTTACCTACGAGCAGTACTTC.

The chain links TRBV19 to TRBJ1-5, with D possibly matching TRBD1 (6 bases). CDR1 is LNHDA and CDR2 is SQIVND in the germline V gene (reference sequence). V was cut by 3 bases and J by 10 bases, with 7 bases left in between. The CDR3 runs to 11 residues. The CDR3 sequence: CASSMTGPQHF. The CDR3 DNA sequence: TGTGCCAGTAGTATGACAGGCCCCCAGCATTTT.

The chain links TRBV6-1 to TRBJ1-3, with D unclear. Germline V gene lookup returns CDR1 MNHNS and CDR2 SASEGT. The CDR3 length is 15 residues. With 4 bases removed from V and 0 bases from J, the gap between germline ends came to 10 bases. The CDR3 is CASSGLWASGNTIYF. CDR3 nucleotides: TGTGCCAGCAGTGGTCTGTGGGCCTCTGGAAACACCATATATTTT.

This clone was detected once. This sequence joins TRBV4-1 and TRBJ1-2; 7 bases line up with TRBD1. The CDR3 runs 16 residues. From germline, CDR1 is MGHRA and CDR2 YSYEKL. Losses at the gene ends were 0 bases for V and 4 bases for J; bases not matched to a gene: 8. The CDR3 bases are TGCGCCAGCAGCCAAGATCACCAGGGGGTTCCCTATGGCTACACCTTC. This encodes CASSQDHQGVPYGYTF.

This sequence joins TRBV7-8 and TRBJ1-3; possibly TRBD1 for D (5 bases). The germline V gene has CDR1 SGHVS and CDR2 FQNEAQ. V lost 5 bases to trimming and J lost 0 bases, with 11 bases between them. The length of the CDR3 is 15 residues. The CDR3 region is CASSPTVHSGNTIYF. In nucleotides, the CDR3 is TGTGCCAGCAGCCCGACAGTACACTCTGGAAACACCATATATTTT.

The chain recombines TRBV5-4 with TRBJ2-2; tentative D call: TRBD1 (8 bases). The germline V gene encodes CDR1 SGHNT and CDR2 YYREEE (reference sequence). The CDR3 contains 16 residues. Deletions cut 0 bases from V and 5 bases from J, with 14 bases between. In DNA form, the CDR3 reads TGTGCCAGCAGCTTGGGGCAACAGGGGGGGACCGGGGAGCTGTTTTTT. Amino acids: CASSLGQQGGTGELFF. Based on the CDR3 plus reference TRBV5-4 and TRBJ2-2, the full variable domain is ETGVTQSPTHLIKTRGQQVTLRCSSQSGHNTVSWYQQALGQGPQFIFQYYREEENGRGNFPPRFSGLQFPNYSSELNVNALELDDSALYLCASSLGQQGGTGELFFGEGSRLTVL.

The chain recombines TRBV11-3 with TRBJ2-3; no firm D call. This CDR3 has 16 residues. In germline, CDR1 is SGHNT, CDR2 YENEEA. Deletions cut 1 base from V and 0 bases from J, with 11 bases between. The CDR3 DNA sequence: TGTGCCAGCAGCTTAGGGGCCACAGCCAGCACAGATACGCAGTATTTT. Protein sequence: CASSLGATASTDTQYF.

The gene calls are TRBV14 and TRBJ1-2; 7 positions match TRBD1. From germline, CDR1 is SGHDN and CDR2 FVKESK. V gave up 8 bases and J gave up 5 bases; unmatched junction bases: 11. The CDR3 sequence is 14 residues long. This CDR3 reads CASARAGGRYGYTF. The CDR3 DNA follows: TGTGCCAGCGCAAGGGCAGGGGGAAGGTATGGCTACACCTTC.

This chain uses TRBV6-5 with TRBJ2-2; 7 bases match TRBD1. The CDR3 sequence is 14 residues long. Germline V gives CDR1 MNHEY, CDR2 SVGAGI. Germline trimming cut 7 bases from V and 2 bases from J; bases unmatched to any gene: 4. The CDR3 DNA reads as TGTGCCAGCACCAGGACAGGAAACACCGGGGAGCTGTTTTTT. The encoded protein is CASTRTGNTGELFF.